Below are 19 T cell receptor beta chains sequenced from a single sample in a study of blood T cell repertoires in COVID-19. TCRdb's copy holds only in-frame clones and misses some; the assay was immunoSEQ multiplex PCR. The sample holds 200,000 or so clones, approximately 86% seen once. The sample consisted of peripheral blood. The receptors were gathered from a man between 60 and 75 years old with acute or convalescent COVID-19.

V and J are TRBV7-2 and TRBJ2-7; 7 nucleotides align to TRBD1. The V gene's germline CDR1 is SGHTA and CDR2 FQGNSA. The CDR3 consists of 17 residues. V was pared by 2 bases and J by 5 bases, with 15 bases of the junction left unmatched. The chain's CDR3 is CASSLSSGAGGSHEQYF. The CDR3 DNA reads TGTGCCAGCAGCTTATCCTCCGGGGCAGGGGGTAGCCACGAGCAGTACTTC.

The chain combines TRBV27 with TRBJ2-7; 7 bases are a match to TRBD2. This CDR3 has 14 residues. Germline CDR1 and CDR2: MNHEY and SMNVEV (reference sequence). The junction had 12 bases not matched to a gene; V was cut back by 6 bases and J by 7 bases. The CDR3 spells CASSLGLAAGEQYF. DNA for the CDR3: TGTGCCAGCAGCTTAGGGCTAGCGGCGGGTGAGCAGTACTTC.

Only one count was recorded for this clone. V and J are TRBV9 and TRBJ2-2; D possibly corresponds to TRBD2 (6 bases). CDR1 and CDR2 (germline): SGDLS, YYNGEE. V gave up 4 bases and J gave up 0 bases, with 19 bases separating them. The CDR3 runs to 18 residues. This CDR3 reads CASSTPRRRGANTGELFF. In nucleotides, the CDR3 is TGTGCCAGCAGCACCCCAAGGCGGCGGGGCGCGAACACCGGGGAGCTGTTTTTT.

The V gene is TRBV6-5, the J gene TRBJ2-7, with 12 bases fitting TRBD2. CDR3 length: 14 amino acids. Trimming at V came to 6 bases and at J to 5 bases, leaving 5 bases not matched to a gene. The germline gives CDR1 MNHEY, CDR2 SVGAGI. Here the CDR3 reads CASRRLAGDNEQYF. The CDR3 DNA sequence: TGTGCCAGCAGGCGACTAGCGGGGGACAACGAGCAGTACTTC.

V usage is TRBV9 and J usage is TRBJ1-1, with TRBD1 identical over 9 bases. Trimming at V came to 4 bases and at J to 3 bases, leaving 13 bases not matched to a gene. CDR1 and CDR2 from the germline V gene are SGDLS and YYNGEE. The CDR3 is made up of 17 amino acids. CDR3 nucleotides: TGTGCCAGCAGCATTGGACAGGGGATGTTGACGGACACTGAAGCTTTCTTT. Its protein is CASSIGQGMLTDTEAFF.

The chain links TRBV4-3 to TRBJ2-2; 11 nucleotides align to TRBD1. Germline V gene lookup returns CDR1 LGHNA and CDR2 YSLEER. The junction had 2 bases not matched to a gene; V was cut back by 1 base and J by 4 bases. The CDR3 length is 16 residues. CDR3 sequence reads: CASSQVGTGGTGELFF. The CDR3 DNA is TGCGCCAGCAGCCAAGTCGGGACAGGGGGCACCGGGGAGCTGTTTTTT.

The genes are TRBV5-4 and TRBJ1-2; TRBD1 might be the D (6 bases). This CDR3 spans 14 amino acids. The germline V gene encodes CDR1 SGHNT and CDR2 YYREEE (reference sequence). With 4 bases removed from V and 8 bases from J, the gap between germline ends came to 18 bases. The CDR3 DNA follows: TGTGCCAGCAGCCAAAAAATGGGGGCGCGGGGCTACACCTTC. This gives the protein CASSQKMGARGYTF.

CDR3 in DNA: TGTGCCAGCAGCAAGGTCAATTCCGGTGGGGCGGACATTCAGTACTTC. Its protein is CASSKVNSGGADIQYF. The chain recombines TRBV5-5 with TRBJ2-4, with a weak D call TRBD1 (5 bases). The germline CDR1 and CDR2 sequences are SGHKS and YYEKEE (reference sequence). The CDR3 consists of 16 residues. V dropped 4 bases and J dropped 8 bases, with 22 bases sitting between them.

The sample holds one count of this clone. This sequence joins TRBV4-2 and TRBJ2-7; D is perhaps TRBD1 (7 bases). V lost 1 base, J lost 7 bases, and 23 bases lay in between. Germline CDR1 reads LGHNA; CDR2 reads YNFKEQ. The CDR3 consists of 17 residues. In DNA, the CDR3 is TGTGCCAGCAGCCAAGTGCCTGGAGGGGGCGCCCCTAGGGAGCAGTACTTC. Translation: CASSQVPGGGAPREQYF.

V usage is TRBV9 and J usage is TRBJ1-2; 7 bases line up with TRBD1. CDR1 and CDR2 from the germline V gene are SGDLS and YYNGEE. This CDR3 is built from 17 residues. V trimming: 1 base; J trimming: 2 bases; junction bases outside the gene matches: 11. The CDR3 protein is CASSVPFRGDSNYGYTF. The CDR3 DNA is TGTGCCAGCAGCGTACCATTCAGGGGGGACTCCAACTATGGCTACACCTTC.

The chain uses TRBV3-1 (or the pseudogene TRBV3-2) and TRBJ1-2, with D maybe TRBD1 (5 bases). V was trimmed by 1 base and J by 2 bases, leaving 11 bases between them. The CDR3 is 15 residues long. The germline V gene encodes CDR1 LGHDT and CDR2 YNNKEL (reference sequence). In DNA, the CDR3 is TGTGCCAGCAGCCAAGGGGGCGGCCGGAACTATGGCTACACCTTC. Protein: CASSQGGGRNYGYTF.

This chain uses TRBV2 with TRBJ2-3, with 14 bases aligning to TRBD2. The germline V gene has CDR1 SNHLY and CDR2 FYNNEI. The CDR3 covers 20 residues. V trimming: 3 bases; J trimming: 2 bases; junction bases outside the gene matches: 13. Here the CDR3 reads CASSDGAPRTSGGITDTQYF. The CDR3 bases are TGTGCCAGCAGTGACGGGGCGCCTCGGACTAGCGGGGGGATCACAGATACGCAGTATTTT.

V and J are TRBV14 and TRBJ2-5, with D unclear. The germline CDR1 and CDR2 sequences are SGHDN and FVKESK. Trimming shortened V by 5 bases and J by 2 bases, and 3 bases separated the two germline ends. The CDR3 runs to 11 residues. The CDR3, as DNA: TGTGCCAGCAGCTCTCAAGAGACCCAGTACTTC. Amino acid sequence: CASSSQETQYF.

This chain uses TRBV11-1 with TRBJ2-7; maybe TRBD1 (6 bases). This CDR3 is 14 amino acids long. Germline V gives CDR1 SGHAT, CDR2 FQDESV (reference sequence). V gave up 6 bases and J gave up 4 bases, with 16 bases separating them. DNA for the CDR3: TGTGCCAGCAGAATGTGGGCAGGGGAGTACGAGCAGTACTTC. Protein product: CASRMWAGEYEQYF. The entire variable domain, with the rest obtained from reference TRBV11-1 and TRBJ2-7, is as follows: EAEVAQSPRYKITEKSQAVAFWCDPISGHATLYWYRQILGQGPELLVQFQDESVVDDSQLPKDRFSAERLKGVDSTLKIQPAELGDSAMYLCASRMWAGEYEQYFGPGTRLTVT.

The V and J genes are TRBV14 and TRBJ1-1, with 8 bases that match TRBD1. The CDR3 is 14 amino acids. The V and J ends lost 4 bases and 4 bases, in that order; junction bases with no gene match: 5. The germline gives CDR1 SGHDN, CDR2 FVKESK. The CDR3 bases are TGTGCCAGCAGCCTAGGACAGGGACGCACTGAAGCTTTCTTT. It specifies CASSLGQGRTEAFF.

This chain connects TRBV19 to TRBJ1-6, with D unclear. The CDR3 length is 17 residues. Germline lookup yields CDR1 LNHDA and CDR2 SQIVND (reference sequence). Trimming shortened V by 4 bases and J by 0 bases, and 13 bases separated the two germline ends. CDR3 DNA sequence: TGTGCCAGTAGTAAGACGGGTTTGAGCTCCTATAATTCACCCCTCCACTTT. This sequence encodes CASSKTGLSSYNSPLHF.

This clone was detected once. The chain is built from TRBV19 and TRBJ2-1; a weak D match, TRBD2 (6 bases). V was clipped by 1 base and J by 2 bases, with 15 bases between them. Per germline, CDR1 LNHDA and CDR2 SQIVND (reference sequence). CDR3 length: 17 amino acids. This CDR3 reads CASSIGVGGFPYNEQFF. The CDR3 coding sequence is TGTGCCAGTAGTATAGGTGTTGGGGGGTTCCCCTACAATGAGCAGTTCTTC.

This chain uses TRBV11-2 with TRBJ1-5; D is unresolved. From germline, CDR1 is SGHAT and CDR2 FQNNGV. The germline V and J ends were trimmed by 0 bases and 9 bases, with 18 bases remaining between them. CDR3 size: 16 residues. The CDR3 sequence: CASSLDGGSPSSPQHF. CDR3 nucleotides: TGTGCCAGCAGCTTAGATGGCGGATCCCCATCTTCGCCCCAGCATTTT.

The CDR3 loop is CASSSLPGGLAKNIQYF. Here the CDR3 DNA reads TGTGCCAGCAGCTCCCTGCCTGGGGGACTAGCCAAAAACATTCAGTACTTC. The chain uses TRBV7-2 and TRBJ2-4, with a weak D call TRBD2 (6 bases). This CDR3 has 17 amino acids. With 4 bases removed from V and 0 bases from J, the gap between germline ends came to 16 bases. Germline CDR1 reads SGHTA; CDR2 reads FQGNSA.